This T cell receptor beta chain was obtained from a study of neurological immune-mediated disorders. At the level of the study: Of the approximately 35 patients who had multiple sclerosis, some 30 had the relapsing-remitting form and 3 had the secondary progressive form. Whole-study results and caveats: Expanded clones shared no identical CDR3 amino acid sequences across subjects, which suggested private TCR-beta repertoires in all groups.

This clonotype occurred many times. Its specificity is not known. Per the germline V gene, CDR1 is SGHVS and CDR2 is FNYEAQ. The V segment lost 2 bases and the J segment 6 bases; nucleotides outside the gene matches: 0. This CDR3 has 14 residues. The sorted libraries drew on 1 million T cells that were CD4+ or CD8+. 5'RACE generated cDNA with 10-nucleotide random UMIs. MiXCR, applied by TCRdb to the 5' RACE reads, yields one record per CDR3 protein. Of 20,000 to 25,000 distinct CDR3 sequences in the sample, around 15% were seen once. Sequenced input: CD8+ T cells from blood. The origin of this receptor is a woman aged 18-30 years with multiple sclerosis. The genes are TRBV7-6 and TRBJ1-6, with TRBD1 matching over 8 bases. CDR3 DNA sequence: TGTGCCAGCAGCTTACAGGGGGCTAATTCACCCCTCCACTTT. Protein: CASSLQGANSPLHF.